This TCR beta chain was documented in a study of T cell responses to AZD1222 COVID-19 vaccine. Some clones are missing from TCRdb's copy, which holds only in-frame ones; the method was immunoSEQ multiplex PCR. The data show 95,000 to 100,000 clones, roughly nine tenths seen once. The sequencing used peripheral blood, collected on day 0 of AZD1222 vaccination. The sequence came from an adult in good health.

The CDR3 spells CASSPAPLTMAGDEQFF. The CDR3 bases are TGTGCCAGCTCACCAGCCCCGTTAACGATGGCCGGGGATGAGCAGTTCTTC. This chain uses TRBV18 with TRBJ2-1, with D tentatively TRBD2 (5 bases). The germline V gene has CDR1 KGHSH and CDR2 LQKENI. Trimming pared 2 bases from V and 8 bases from J, leaving 22 bases between. The CDR3 is made up of 17 amino acids.